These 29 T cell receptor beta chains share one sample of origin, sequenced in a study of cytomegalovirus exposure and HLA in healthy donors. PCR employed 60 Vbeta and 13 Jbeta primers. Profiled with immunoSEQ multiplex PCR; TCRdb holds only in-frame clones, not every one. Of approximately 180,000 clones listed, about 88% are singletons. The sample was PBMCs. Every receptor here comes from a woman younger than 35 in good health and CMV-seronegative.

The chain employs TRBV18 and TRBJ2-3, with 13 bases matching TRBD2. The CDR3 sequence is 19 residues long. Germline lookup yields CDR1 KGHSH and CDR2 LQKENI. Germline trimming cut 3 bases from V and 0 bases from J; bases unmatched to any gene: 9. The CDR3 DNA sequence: TGTGCCAGCTCACCGAGAGGACTAGCGGGAGTATCTAGCACAGATACGCAGTATTTT. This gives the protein CASSPRGLAGVSSTDTQYF.

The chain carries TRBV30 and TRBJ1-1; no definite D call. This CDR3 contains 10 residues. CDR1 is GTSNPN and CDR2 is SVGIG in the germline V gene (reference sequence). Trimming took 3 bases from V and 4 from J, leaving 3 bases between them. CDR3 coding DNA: TGTGCCTGGAGCCGCACTGAAGCTTTCTTT. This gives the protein CAWSRTEAFF.

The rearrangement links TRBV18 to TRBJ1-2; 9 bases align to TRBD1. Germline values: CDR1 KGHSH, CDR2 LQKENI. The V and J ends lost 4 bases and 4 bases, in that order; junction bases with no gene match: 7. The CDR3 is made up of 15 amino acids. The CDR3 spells CASSLTGGEGYGYTF. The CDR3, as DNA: TGTGCCAGCTCACTCACAGGGGGCGAGGGCTATGGCTACACCTTC. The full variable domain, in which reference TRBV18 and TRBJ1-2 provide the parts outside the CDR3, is NAGVMQNPRHLVRRRGQEARLRCSPMKGHSHVYWYRQLPEEGLKFMVYLQKENIIDESGMPKERFSAEFPKEGPSILRIQQVVRGDSAAYFCASSLTGGEGYGYTFGSGTRLTVV.

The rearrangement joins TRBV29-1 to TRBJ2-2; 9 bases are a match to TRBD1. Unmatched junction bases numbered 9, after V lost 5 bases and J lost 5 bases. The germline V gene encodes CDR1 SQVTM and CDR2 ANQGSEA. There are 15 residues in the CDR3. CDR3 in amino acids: CSVTLGQGNTGELFF. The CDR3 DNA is TGCAGCGTTACCCTCGGACAGGGGAATACCGGGGAGCTGTTTTTT.

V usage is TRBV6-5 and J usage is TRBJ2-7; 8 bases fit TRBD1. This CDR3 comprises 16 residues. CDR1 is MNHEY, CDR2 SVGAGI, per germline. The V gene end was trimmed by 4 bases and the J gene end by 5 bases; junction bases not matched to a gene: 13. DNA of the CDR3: TGTGCCAGCAGTTCAGGCTGGACAGGGAACCCCCACGAGCAGTACTTC. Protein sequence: CASSSGWTGNPHEQYF.

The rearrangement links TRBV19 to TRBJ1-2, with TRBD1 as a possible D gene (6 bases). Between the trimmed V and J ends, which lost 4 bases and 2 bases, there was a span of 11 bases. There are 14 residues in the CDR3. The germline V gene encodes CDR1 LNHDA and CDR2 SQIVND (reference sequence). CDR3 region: CASSNQQGNYGYTF. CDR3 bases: TGTGCCAGTAGTAACCAACAGGGCAACTATGGCTACACCTTC.

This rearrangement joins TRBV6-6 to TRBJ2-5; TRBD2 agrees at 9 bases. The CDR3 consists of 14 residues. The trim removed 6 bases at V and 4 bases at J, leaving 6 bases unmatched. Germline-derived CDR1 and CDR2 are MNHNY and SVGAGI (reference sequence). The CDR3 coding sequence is TGTGCCAGCAGAATAGCGGGGGACAGAGAGACCCAGTACTTC. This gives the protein CASRIAGDRETQYF.

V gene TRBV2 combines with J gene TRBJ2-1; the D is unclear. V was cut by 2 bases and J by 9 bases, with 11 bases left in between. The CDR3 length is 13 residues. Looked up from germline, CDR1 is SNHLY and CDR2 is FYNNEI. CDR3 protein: CASSESVRSEQFF. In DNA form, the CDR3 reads TGTGCCAGCAGTGAAAGTGTGAGAAGTGAGCAGTTCTTC.

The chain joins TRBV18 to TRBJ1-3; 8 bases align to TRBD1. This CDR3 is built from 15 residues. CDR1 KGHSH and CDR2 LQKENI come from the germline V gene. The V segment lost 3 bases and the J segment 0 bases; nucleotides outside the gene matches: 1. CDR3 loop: CASSPGTGSGNTIYF. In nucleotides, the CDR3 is TGTGCCAGCTCACCCGGGACAGGCTCTGGAAACACCATATATTTT.

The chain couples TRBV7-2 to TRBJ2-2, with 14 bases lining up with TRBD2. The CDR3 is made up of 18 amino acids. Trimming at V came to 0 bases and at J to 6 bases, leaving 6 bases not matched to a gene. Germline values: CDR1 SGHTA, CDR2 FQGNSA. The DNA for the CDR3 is TGTGCCAGCAGCTTAGCCGGGACTAGCGGGAGAAGGGCCGGGGAGCTGTTTTTT. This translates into CASSLAGTSGRRAGELFF.

The CDR3 DNA follows: TGTGCCAGCAGCTCCCGAGGCCCCCCTTGCTACGAGCAGTACTTC. Translation: CASSSRGPPCYEQYF. The rearrangement joins TRBV21-1 to TRBJ2-7; the D segment call TRBD2 is taken from the table without a DNA check. TRBV21-1 represents a pseudogene. CDR3 length: 15 amino acids.

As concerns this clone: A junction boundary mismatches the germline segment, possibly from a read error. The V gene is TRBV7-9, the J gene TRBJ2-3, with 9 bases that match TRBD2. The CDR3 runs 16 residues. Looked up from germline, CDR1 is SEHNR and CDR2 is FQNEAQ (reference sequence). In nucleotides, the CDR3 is TGTTCCAGCAGCAAACGGGGCGGGGGGGCGCGAGATACGCAGTATTTT. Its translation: CSSSKRGGGARDTQYF.

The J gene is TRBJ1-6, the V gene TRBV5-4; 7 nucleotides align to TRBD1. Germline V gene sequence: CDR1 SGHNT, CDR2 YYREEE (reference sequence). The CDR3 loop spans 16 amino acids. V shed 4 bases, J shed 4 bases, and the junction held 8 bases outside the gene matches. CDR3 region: CASSPRQGQYNSPLHF. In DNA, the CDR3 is TGTGCCAGCAGCCCACGACAGGGACAGTATAATTCACCCCTCCACTTT.

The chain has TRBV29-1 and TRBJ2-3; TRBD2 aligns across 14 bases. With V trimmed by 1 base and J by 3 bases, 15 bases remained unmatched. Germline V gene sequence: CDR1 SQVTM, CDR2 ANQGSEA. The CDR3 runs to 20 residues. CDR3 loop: CSVEGKFGTSGSPGTDTQYF. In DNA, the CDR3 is TGCAGCGTTGAAGGAAAATTTGGGACTAGCGGGAGCCCGGGTACAGATACGCAGTATTTT.

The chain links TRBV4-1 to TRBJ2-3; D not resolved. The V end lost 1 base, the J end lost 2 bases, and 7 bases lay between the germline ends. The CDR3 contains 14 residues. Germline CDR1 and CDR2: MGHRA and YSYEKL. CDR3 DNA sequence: TGCGCCAGCAGCCAAGGGCCGTACACAGATACGCAGTATTTT. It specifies CASSQGPYTDTQYF.

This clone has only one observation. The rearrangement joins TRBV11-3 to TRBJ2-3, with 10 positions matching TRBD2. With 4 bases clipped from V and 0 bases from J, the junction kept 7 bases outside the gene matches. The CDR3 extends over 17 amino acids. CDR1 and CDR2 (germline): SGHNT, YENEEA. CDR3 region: CASSWASGRGSTDTQYF. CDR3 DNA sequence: TGTGCCAGCAGCTGGGCTAGCGGGAGAGGAAGCACAGATACGCAGTATTTT.

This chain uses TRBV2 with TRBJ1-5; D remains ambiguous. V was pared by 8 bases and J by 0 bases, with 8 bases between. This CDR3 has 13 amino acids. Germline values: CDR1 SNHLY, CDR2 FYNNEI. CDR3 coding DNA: TGTGCCAGCTGCGGGGATAGCAATCAGCCCCAGCATTTT. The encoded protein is CASCGDSNQPQHF. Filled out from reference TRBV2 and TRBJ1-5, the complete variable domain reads EPEVTQTPSHQVTQMGQEVILRCVPISNHLYFYWYRQILGQKVEFLVSFYNNEISEKSEIFDDQFSVERPDGSNFTLKIRSTKLEDSAMYFCASCGDSNQPQHFGDGTRLSIL.

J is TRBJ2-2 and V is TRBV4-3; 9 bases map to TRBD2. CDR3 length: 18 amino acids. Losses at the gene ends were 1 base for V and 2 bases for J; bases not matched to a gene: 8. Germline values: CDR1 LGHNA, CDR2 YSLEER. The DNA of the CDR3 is TGCGCCAGCAGCCAAGCACCGGGACTAGCAGGAAACACCGGGGAGCTGTTTTTT. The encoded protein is CASSQAPGLAGNTGELFF.

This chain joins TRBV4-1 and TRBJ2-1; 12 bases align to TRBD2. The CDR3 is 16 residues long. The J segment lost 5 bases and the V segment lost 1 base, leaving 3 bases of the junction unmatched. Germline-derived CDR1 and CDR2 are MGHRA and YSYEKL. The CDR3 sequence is CASSQGRLAGDNEQFF. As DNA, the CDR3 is TGCGCCAGCAGCCAAGGAAGACTAGCGGGAGACAATGAGCAGTTCTTC.

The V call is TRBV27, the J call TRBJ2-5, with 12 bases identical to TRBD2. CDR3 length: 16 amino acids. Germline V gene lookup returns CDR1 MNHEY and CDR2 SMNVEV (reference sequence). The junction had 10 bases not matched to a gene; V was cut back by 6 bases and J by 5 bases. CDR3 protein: CASRNAGLAGGETQYF. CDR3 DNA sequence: TGTGCCAGCAGAAATGCGGGGCTAGCGGGAGGGGAGACCCAGTACTTC.

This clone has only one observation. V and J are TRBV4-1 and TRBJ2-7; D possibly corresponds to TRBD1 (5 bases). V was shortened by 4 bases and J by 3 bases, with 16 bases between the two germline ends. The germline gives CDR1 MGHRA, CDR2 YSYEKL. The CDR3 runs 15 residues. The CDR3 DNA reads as TGCGCCAGCAGCCTGGCAGACAGTCTTTACTACGAGCAGTACTTC. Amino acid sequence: CASSLADSLYYEQYF.

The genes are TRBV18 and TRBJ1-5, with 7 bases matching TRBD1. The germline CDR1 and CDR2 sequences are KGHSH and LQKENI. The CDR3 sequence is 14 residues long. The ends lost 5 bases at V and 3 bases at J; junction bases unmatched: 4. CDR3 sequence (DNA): TGTGCCAGCTCATCTACAGGGGCCAATCAGCCCCAGCATTTT. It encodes CASSSTGANQPQHF. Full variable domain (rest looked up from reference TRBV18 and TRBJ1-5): NAGVMQNPRHLVRRRGQEARLRCSPMKGHSHVYWYRQLPEEGLKFMVYLQKENIIDESGMPKERFSAEFPKEGPSILRIQQVVRGDSAAYFCASSSTGANQPQHFGDGTRLSIL.

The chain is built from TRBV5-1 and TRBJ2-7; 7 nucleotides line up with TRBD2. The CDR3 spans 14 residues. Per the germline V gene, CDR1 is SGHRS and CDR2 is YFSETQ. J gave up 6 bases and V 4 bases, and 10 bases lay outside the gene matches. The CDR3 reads CASSPGREGTEQYF. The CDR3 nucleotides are TGCGCCAGCAGCCCGGGGAGGGAGGGTACCGAGCAGTACTTC.

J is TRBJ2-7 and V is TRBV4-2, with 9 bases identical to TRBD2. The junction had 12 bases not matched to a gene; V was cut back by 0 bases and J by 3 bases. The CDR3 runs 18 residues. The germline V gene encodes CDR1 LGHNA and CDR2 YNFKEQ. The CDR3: CASSQDYRAGGRIYEQYF. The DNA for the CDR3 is TGTGCCAGCAGCCAAGATTATAGAGCGGGAGGAAGGATCTACGAGCAGTACTTC.

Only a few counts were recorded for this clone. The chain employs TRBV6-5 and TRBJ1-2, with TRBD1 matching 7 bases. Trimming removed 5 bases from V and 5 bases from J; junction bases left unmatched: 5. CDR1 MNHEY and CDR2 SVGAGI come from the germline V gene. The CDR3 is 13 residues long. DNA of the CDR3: TGTGCCAGCAGTCTCTACAGGGGATATGGCTACACCTTC. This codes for CASSLYRGYGYTF.

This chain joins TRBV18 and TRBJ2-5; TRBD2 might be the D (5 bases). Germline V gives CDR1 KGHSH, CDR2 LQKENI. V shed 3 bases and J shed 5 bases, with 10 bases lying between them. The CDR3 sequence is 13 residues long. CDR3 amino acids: CASSPGVGETQYF. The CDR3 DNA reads TGTGCCAGCTCACCGGGAGTAGGGGAGACCCAGTACTTC.

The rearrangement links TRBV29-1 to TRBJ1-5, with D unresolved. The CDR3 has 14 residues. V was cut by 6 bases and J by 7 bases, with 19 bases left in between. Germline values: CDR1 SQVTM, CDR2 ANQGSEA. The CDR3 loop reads CSVSGQTLGQPQHF. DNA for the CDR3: TGCAGCGTCTCTGGTCAAACCCTAGGCCAGCCCCAGCATTTT.

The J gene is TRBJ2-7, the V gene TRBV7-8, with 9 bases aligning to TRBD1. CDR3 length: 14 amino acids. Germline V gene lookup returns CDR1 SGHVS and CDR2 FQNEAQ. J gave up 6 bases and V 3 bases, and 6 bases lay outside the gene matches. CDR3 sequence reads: CASSFRDRDPEQYF. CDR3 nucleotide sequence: TGTGCCAGCAGCTTCCGGGACAGGGACCCCGAGCAGTACTTC.

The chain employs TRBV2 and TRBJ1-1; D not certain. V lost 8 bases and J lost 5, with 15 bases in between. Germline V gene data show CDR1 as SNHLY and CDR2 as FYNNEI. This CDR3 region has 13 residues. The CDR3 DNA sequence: TGTGCCAGCTGCCGAGGGTTGAGAACTGAAGCTTTCTTT. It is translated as CASCRGLRTEAFF. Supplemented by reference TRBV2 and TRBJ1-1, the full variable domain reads EPEVTQTPSHQVTQMGQEVILRCVPISNHLYFYWYRQILGQKVEFLVSFYNNEISEKSEIFDDQFSVERPDGSNFTLKIRSTKLEDSAMYFCASCRGLRTEAFFGQGTRLTVV.